This T cell receptor beta chain was sequenced during a study of T-cell memory formation after mild COVID-19. This clonotype was observed a handful of times. V dropped 1 base and J dropped 0 bases, with 10 bases sitting between them. Germline values: CDR1 LGHNA, CDR2 YSLEER. The CDR3 is 15 amino acids. TCRdb independently ran MiXCR on the 5' RACE reads; one entry per CDR3 protein. The table lists fewer than 400,000 distinct CDR3 sequences, 13% of them singletons. The sample comprised PBMCs or a T cell subset sorted from them (not recorded which). The TCR originated in a young man who had mild COVID-19 (a few samples of this study predate the infection). Cell type and time point are not known. The chain employs TRBV4-3 and TRBJ2-7; tentative D call: TRBD1 (5 bases). The CDR3 here is CASSQVRGSSYEQYF. The CDR3 DNA sequence: TGCGCCAGCAGCCAAGTAAGGGGTAGCTCCTACGAGCAGTACTTC.